The 9 T cell receptor beta chains reported below all come from one sample, sequenced in a study of blood T cell repertoires in COVID-19. Clones were sequenced by immunoSEQ multiplex PCR, and TCRdb holds only the in-frame ones, with some missing. Of approximately 200,000 clones in the sample, about nine tenths were seen once. The specimen sequenced was PBMCs or T cells enriched from blood (not recorded which). The receptors stem from a woman aged 25 to 39 who had recovered from COVID-19.

The genes are TRBV29-1 and TRBJ2-3; no clear D. The CDR3 spans 11 residues. CDR1 and CDR2 (germline): SQVTM, ANQGSEA. Trimming pared 5 bases from V and 2 bases from J, leaving 5 bases between. The CDR3, as DNA: TGCAGCGTTACCTACACAGATACGCAGTATTTT. Translating gives CSVTYTDTQYF.

V and J are TRBV7-2 and TRBJ1-2, with 10 bases lining up with TRBD1. Germline assignment: CDR1 SGHTA and CDR2 FQGNSA. This CDR3 is 14 amino acids long. The V segment lost 6 bases and the J segment 7 bases; nucleotides outside the gene matches: 8. The CDR3 sequence is CASSPGTGVSGYTF. The CDR3 bases are TGTGCCAGCAGTCCAGGGACAGGGGTTTCTGGCTACACCTTC.

The chain links TRBV4-3 to TRBJ1-1; no clear D gene. V gave up 4 bases and J gave up 5 bases, with 17 bases separating them. The CDR3 is 15 residues long. Germline CDR1 and CDR2: LGHNA and YSLEER. The CDR3 DNA reads TGCGCCAGCAGCCTCCTCCCCCCGGAGGGAACTGAAGCTTTCTTT. It encodes CASSLLPPEGTEAFF.

The V and J genes are TRBV2 and TRBJ1-2, with a tentative D call TRBD1 (6 bases). V was cut by 3 bases and J by 1 base, with 9 bases left in between. In germline, CDR1 is SNHLY, CDR2 FYNNEI. CDR3 length equals 14 residues. The CDR3 bases are TGTGCCAGCAGTGATGCGGACAGTAACTATGGCTACACCTTC. Translation gives CASSDADSNYGYTF.

This clone has a single count. This rearrangement joins TRBV5-1 to TRBJ2-2; D gene uncertain. Germline CDR1 is SGHRS and CDR2 is YFSETQ. V lost 0 bases to trimming and J lost 11 bases, with 11 bases between them. The CDR3 has 13 residues. The CDR3 region has the DNA TGCGCCAGCAGCTTGGGACAAGGAATAGAGCTGTTTTTT. This sequence encodes CASSLGQGIELFF.

This sequence joins TRBV12-3 or TRBV12-4 and TRBJ1-2; TRBD1 might be the D (5 bases). Trimming took 3 bases from V and 5 from J, leaving 10 bases between them. The CDR3 spans 13 residues. CDR3 protein: CASSFGRVYGYTF. The CDR3 DNA follows: TGTGCCAGCAGTTTCGGCAGGGTTTATGGCTACACCTTC.

J is TRBJ2-7 and V is TRBV5-5; 7 bases are shared with TRBD2. V lost 4 bases, J lost 0 bases, and 7 bases stayed unmatched. Germline V gene sequence: CDR1 SGHKS, CDR2 YYEKEE (reference sequence). The CDR3 sequence is 15 residues long. In DNA, the CDR3 is TGTGCCAGCAGCCGAAGCGGGGAGACCTCCTACGAGCAGTACTTC. Its translation: CASSRSGETSYEQYF.

The J gene is TRBJ2-5, the V gene TRBV5-4; TRBD1 matches at 8 bases. V lost 4 bases, J lost 5 bases, and 10 bases stayed unmatched. The CDR3 runs to 15 residues. Germline-derived CDR1 and CDR2 are SGHNT and YYREEE (reference sequence). The CDR3: CASSPDRGILETQYF. The CDR3, as DNA: TGTGCCAGCAGCCCTGACAGGGGCATTTTGGAGACCCAGTACTTC.

In the case of this clone: At one end the junction does not follow the germline gene, possibly because of a read error. The chain is built from TRBV12-3 or TRBV12-4 and TRBJ1-2, with D possibly being TRBD1 (6 bases). The CDR3 covers 12 residues. Written as DNA, the CDR3 is TGTGCCAGCAGTTTTAAACCGGGACAACCGTCTTTC. This codes for CASSFKPGQPSF.